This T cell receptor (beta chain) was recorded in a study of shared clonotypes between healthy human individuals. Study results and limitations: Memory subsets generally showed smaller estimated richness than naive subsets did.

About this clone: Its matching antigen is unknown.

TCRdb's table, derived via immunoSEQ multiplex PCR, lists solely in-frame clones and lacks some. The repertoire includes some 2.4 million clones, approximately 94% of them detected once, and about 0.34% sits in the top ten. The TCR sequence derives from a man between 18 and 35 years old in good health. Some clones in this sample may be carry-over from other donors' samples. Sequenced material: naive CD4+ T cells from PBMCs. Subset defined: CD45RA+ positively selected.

The CDR3 DNA follows: TGTGCCAGCAGTGAGCAGACAGGTTACCAGCCCCAGCATTTT. Translating it yields CASSEQTGYQPQHF. The rearrangement links TRBV6-1 to TRBJ1-5; D is possibly TRBD1 (6 bases). Deletions cut 3 bases from V and 7 bases from J, with 13 bases between. The CDR3 loop spans 14 amino acids. Germline-derived CDR1 and CDR2 are MNHNS and SASEGT.